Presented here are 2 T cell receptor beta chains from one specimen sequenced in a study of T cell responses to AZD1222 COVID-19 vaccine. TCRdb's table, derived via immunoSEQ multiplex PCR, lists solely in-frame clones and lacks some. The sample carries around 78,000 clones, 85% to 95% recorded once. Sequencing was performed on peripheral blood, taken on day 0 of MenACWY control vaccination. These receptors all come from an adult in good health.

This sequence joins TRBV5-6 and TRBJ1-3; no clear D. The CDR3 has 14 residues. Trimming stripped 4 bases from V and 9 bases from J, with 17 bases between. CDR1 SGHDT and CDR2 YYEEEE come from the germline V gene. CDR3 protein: CASSPSTQTGTIYF. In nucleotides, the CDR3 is TGTGCCAGCAGCCCCTCCACCCAGACTGGCACCATATATTTT.

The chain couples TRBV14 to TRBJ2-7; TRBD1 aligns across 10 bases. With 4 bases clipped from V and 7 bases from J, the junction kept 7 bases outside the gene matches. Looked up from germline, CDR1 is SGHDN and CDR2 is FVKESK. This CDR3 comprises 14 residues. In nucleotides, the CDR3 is TGTGCCAGCAGCCGAGGGGACAGGGGTCGAGAGCAGTACTTC. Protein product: CASSRGDRGREQYF. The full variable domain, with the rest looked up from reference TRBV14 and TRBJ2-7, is EAGVTQFPSHSVIEKGQTVTLRCDPISGHDNLYWYRRVMGKEIKFLLHFVKESKQDESGMPNNRFLAERTGGTYSTLKVQPAELEDSGVYFCASSRGDRGREQYFGPGTRLTVT.